This TCR beta chain stems from a study of tumor-infiltrating lymphocytes in localized non-small cell lung cancer. For the study at large: From each patient, both tumor and uninvolved lung, non-adjacent to tumor, were sampled. General study findings and limits: IM1 and IM2 tumors showed no difference in T-cell fraction.

Points on this clone: The antigen is not known.

The germline V gene has CDR1 KGHSH and CDR2 LQKENI. The V gene lost 3 bases and the J gene lost 0 bases, with 11 bases spanning the gap. CDR3 length: 15 residues. Sequenced by immunoSEQ multiplex PCR; TCRdb stores in-frame clones only, minus some. The sample carries 12,000 or so clones, 84% recorded once. The clonotype originates from a human donor with non-small cell lung cancer. Sequenced input: lung tumor tissue. The chain recombines TRBV18 with TRBJ1-1; tentatively, D is TRBD1 (6 bases). Here the CDR3 reads CASSPLDSLNTEAFF. The CDR3 DNA is TGTGCCAGCTCACCCTTGGACAGCTTGAACACTGAAGCTTTCTTT.